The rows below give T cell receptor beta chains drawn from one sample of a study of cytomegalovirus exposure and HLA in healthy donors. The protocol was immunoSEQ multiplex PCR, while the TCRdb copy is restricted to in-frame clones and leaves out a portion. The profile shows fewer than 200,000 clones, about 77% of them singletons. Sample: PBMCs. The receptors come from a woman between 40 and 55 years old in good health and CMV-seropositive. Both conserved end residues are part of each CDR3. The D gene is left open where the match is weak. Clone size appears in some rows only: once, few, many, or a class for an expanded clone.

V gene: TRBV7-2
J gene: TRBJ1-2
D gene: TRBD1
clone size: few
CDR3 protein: CASSWGTVYGYTF
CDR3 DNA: TGTGCCAGCAGCTGGGGGACAGTTTATGGCTACACCTTC

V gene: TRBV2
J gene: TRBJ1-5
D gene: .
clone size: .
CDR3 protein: CASSLGQPQHF
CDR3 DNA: TGTGCCAGCAGCCTAGGTCAGCCCCAGCATTTT

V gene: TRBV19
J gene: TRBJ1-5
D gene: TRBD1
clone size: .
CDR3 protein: CASALTGWSNQPQHF
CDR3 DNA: TGTGCCAGTGCCCTGACAGGGTGGAGCAATCAGCCCCAGCATTTT

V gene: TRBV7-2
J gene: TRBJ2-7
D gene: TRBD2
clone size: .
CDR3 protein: CASSLERLAEQYF
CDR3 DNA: TGTGCCAGCAGCCTAGAGCGACTAGCCGAGCAGTACTTC

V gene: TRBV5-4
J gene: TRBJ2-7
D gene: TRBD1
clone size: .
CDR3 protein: CASSLAGRGPSYEQYF
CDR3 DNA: TGTGCCAGCAGCTTGGCAGGCAGGGGGCCCTCCTACGAGCAGTACTTC

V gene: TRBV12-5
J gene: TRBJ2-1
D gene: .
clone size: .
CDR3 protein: CASGWGGGIVVEQFF
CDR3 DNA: TGTGCTAGTGGTTGGGGAGGAGGAATTGTAGTTGAGCAGTTCTTC

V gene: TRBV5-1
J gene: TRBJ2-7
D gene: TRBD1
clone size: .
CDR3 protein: CASSPGPGQGNEQYF
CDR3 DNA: TGCGCCAGCAGCCCGGGGCCGGGACAGGGGAACGAGCAGTACTTC

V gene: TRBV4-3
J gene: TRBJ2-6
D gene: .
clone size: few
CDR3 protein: CASSQWGDSGANVLTF
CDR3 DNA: TGCGCCAGCAGCCAATGGGGGGACTCTGGGGCCAACGTCCTGACTTTC

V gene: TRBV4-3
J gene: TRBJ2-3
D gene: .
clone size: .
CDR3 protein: CASSHYSTDTQYF
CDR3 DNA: TGCGCCAGCAGCCATTATAGCACAGATACGCAGTATTTT

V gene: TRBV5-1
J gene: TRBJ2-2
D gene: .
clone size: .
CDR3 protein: CASSFRRGTDTGELFF
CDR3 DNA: TGCGCCAGCAGCTTCAGGAGGGGTACGGACACCGGGGAGCTGTTTTTT

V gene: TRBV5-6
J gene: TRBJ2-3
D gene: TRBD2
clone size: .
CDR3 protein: CASSLESGSADTQYF
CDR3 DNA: TGTGCCAGCAGCTTGGAAAGCGGGAGTGCAGATACGCAGTATTTT

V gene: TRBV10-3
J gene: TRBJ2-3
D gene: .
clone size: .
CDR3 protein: CAISESLWQGPREDTQYF
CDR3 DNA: TGTGCCATCAGTGAGTCCCTTTGGCAGGGCCCCCGTGAAGATACGCAGTATTTT

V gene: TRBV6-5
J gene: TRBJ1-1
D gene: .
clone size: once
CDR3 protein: CASSYSGRGATEAFF
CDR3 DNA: TGTGCCAGCAGTTACTCTGGCAGGGGAGCGACTGAAGCTTTCTTT

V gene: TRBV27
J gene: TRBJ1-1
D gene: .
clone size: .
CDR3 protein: CASSLGGTVNTEAFF
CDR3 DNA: TGTGCCAGCAGTTTAGGGGGGACGGTGAACACTGAAGCTTTCTTT

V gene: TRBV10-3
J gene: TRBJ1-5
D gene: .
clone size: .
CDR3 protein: CAVAKEGRDQPQHF
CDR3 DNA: TGTGCCGTCGCCAAGGAGGGGAGGGATCAGCCCCAGCATTTT

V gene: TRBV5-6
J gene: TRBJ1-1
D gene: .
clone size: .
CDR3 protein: CASRLQVIMNTEAFF
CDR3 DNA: TGTGCCAGCAGGTTACAGGTGATCATGAACACTGAAGCTTTCTTT

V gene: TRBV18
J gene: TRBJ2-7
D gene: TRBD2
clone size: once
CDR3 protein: CASSGTSGSYEQYF
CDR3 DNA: TGTGCCAGCTCAGGGACTAGCGGTTCCTACGAGCAGTACTTC

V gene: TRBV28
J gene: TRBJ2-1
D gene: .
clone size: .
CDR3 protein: CASSSIRRSEQFF
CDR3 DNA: TGTGCCAGCAGTTCAATTAGGAGGTCTGAGCAGTTCTTC

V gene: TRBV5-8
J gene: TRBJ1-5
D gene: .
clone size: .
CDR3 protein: CASSLWQGGGQPQHF
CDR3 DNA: TGTGCCAGCAGCTTGTGGCAGGGCGGAGGGCAGCCCCAGCATTTT

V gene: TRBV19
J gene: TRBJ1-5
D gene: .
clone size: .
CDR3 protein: CASSITANRGNQPQHF
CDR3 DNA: TGTGCCAGTAGTATTACGGCTAACAGGGGCAATCAGCCCCAGCATTTT

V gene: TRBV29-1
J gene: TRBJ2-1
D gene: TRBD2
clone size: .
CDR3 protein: CSAYPGTSGTSSYNEQFF
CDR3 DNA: TGCAGCGCCTACCCCGGGACTAGCGGGACGAGCTCCTACAATGAGCAGTTCTTC

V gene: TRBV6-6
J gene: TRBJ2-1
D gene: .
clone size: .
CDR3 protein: CASTKTEPYNEQFF
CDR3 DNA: TGTGCCAGCACTAAGACAGAACCCTACAATGAGCAGTTCTTC

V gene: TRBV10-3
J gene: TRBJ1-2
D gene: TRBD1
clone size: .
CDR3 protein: CAISDSPQGVPNYGYTF
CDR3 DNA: TGTGCCATCAGTGACTCCCCGCAGGGGGTACCCAACTATGGCTACACCTTC

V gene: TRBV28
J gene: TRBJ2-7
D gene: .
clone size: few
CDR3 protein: CASTSGVLRKQYF
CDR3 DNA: TGTGCCAGCACCTCAGGCGTCTTACGGAAGCAGTACTTC

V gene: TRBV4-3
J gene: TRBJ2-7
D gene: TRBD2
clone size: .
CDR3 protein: CASSPGGGRPYEQYF
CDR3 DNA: TGCGCCAGCAGCCCGGGAGGGGGGAGACCCTACGAGCAGTACTTC

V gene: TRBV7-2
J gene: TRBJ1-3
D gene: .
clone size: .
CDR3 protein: CASSFSRNGNTIYF
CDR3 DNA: TGTGCCAGCAGCTTCTCCAGGAATGGAAACACCATATATTTT

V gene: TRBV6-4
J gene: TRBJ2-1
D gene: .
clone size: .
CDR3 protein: CASSAEGLVNEQFF
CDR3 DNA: TGTGCCAGCAGCGCCGAAGGTCTAGTCAATGAGCAGTTCTTC

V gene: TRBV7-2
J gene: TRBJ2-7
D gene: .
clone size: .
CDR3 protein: CASSSSRVTAYEQYF
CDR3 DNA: TGTGCCAGCAGCTCCTCGCGAGTGACAGCCTACGAGCAGTACTTC

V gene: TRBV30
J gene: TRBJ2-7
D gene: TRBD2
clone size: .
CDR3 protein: CAWSVPGLAGTYEQYF
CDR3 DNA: TGTGCCTGGAGTGTACCGGGACTAGCGGGAACCTACGAGCAGTACTTC

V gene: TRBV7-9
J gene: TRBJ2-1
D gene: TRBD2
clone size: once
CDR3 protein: CASSAIAGGNPSYNEQFF
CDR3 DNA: TGTGCCAGCAGCGCGATAGCGGGGGGGAACCCCTCCTACAATGAGCAGTTCTTC

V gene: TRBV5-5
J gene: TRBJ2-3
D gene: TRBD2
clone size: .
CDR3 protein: CASSLAGGAISTDTQYF
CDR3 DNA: TGTGCCAGCAGCTTGGCGGGGGGGGCCATTTCCACAGATACGCAGTATTTT

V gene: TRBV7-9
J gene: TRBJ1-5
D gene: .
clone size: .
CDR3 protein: CASSFVTVGGDQPQHF
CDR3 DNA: TGTGCCAGCAGCTTCGTAACCGTGGGGGGTGATCAGCCCCAGCATTTT

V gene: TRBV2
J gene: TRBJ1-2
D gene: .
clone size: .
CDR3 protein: CASSEPGGYTF
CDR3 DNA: TGTGCCAGCAGTGAACCCGGTGGCTACACCTTC

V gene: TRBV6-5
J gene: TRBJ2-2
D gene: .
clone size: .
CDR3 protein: CASSLQGNGELFF
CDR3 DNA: TGTGCCAGCAGTTTACAGGGTAACGGGGAGCTGTTTTTT

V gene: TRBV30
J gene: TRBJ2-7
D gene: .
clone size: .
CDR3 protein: CAWSVTSSISYEQYF
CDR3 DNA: TGTGCCTGGAGTGTGACTTCTAGCATCTCCTACGAGCAGTACTTC

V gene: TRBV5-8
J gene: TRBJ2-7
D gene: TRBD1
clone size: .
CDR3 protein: CASSWGGQGGNEQYF
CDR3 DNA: TGTGCCAGCAGCTGGGGGGGACAGGGCGGTAACGAGCAGTACTTC

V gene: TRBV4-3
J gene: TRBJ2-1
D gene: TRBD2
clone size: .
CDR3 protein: CASSQSSGGAGEQFF
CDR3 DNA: TGCGCCAGCAGCCAGTCCAGCGGGGGGGCGGGTGAGCAGTTCTTC

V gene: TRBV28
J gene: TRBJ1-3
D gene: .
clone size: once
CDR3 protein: CASSPWTGSGNTIYF
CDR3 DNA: TGTGCCAGCAGCCCTTGGACTGGCTCTGGAAACACCATATATTTT

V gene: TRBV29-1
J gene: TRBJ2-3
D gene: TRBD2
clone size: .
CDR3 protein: CSVDRGGTDTQYF
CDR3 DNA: TGCAGCGTTGACCGGGGGGGCACAGATACGCAGTATTTT

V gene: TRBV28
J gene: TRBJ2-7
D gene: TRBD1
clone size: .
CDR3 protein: CASVSGGSYEQYF
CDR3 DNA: TGTGCCAGCGTCTCAGGGGGCTCCTACGAGCAGTACTTC

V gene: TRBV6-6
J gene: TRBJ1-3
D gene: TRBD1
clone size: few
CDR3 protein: CASNARDRGRNTIYF
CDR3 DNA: TGTGCCAGCAACGCCCGGGACAGGGGACGAAACACCATATATTTT

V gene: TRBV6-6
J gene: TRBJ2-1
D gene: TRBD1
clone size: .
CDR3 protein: CASSPGDRGRYNEQFF
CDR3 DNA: TGTGCCAGCAGTCCGGGGGACAGGGGGCGGTACAATGAGCAGTTCTTC

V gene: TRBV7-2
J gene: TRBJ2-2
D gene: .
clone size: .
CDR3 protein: CASSLDGGWTGELFF
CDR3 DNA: TGTGCCAGCAGCTTAGATGGGGGGTGGACCGGGGAGCTGTTTTTT

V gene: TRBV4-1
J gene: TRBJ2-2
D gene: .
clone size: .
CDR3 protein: CASSWQINTGELFF
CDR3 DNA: TGCGCCAGCAGCTGGCAAATCAACACCGGGGAGCTGTTTTTT

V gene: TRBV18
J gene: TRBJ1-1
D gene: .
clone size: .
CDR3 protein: CASSPKEGSEAFF
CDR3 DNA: TGTGCCAGCTCACCAAAGGAGGGTTCGGAAGCTTTCTTT

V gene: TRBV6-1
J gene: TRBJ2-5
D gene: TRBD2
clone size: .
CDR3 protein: CASSEPRGSIQETQYF
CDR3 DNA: TGTGCCAGCAGTGAACCGCGGGGGTCGATCCAAGAGACCCAGTACTTC

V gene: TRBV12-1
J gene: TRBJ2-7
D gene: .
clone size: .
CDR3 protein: CASSFRGQRTSPDLGEQYF
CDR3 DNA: TGTGCCAGCAGCTTTCGTGGCCAACGGACTAGCCCCGACCTTGGGGAGCAGTACTTC

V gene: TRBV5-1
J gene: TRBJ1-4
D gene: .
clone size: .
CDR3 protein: CASSFTGSVNEKLFF
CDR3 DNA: TGCGCCAGCAGCTTTACAGGGTCCGTTAATGAAAAACTGTTTTTT

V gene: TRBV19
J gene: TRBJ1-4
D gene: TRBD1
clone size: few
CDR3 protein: CASSNGQGPNEKLFF
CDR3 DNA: TGTGCCAGTAGTAATGGACAGGGGCCTAATGAAAAACTGTTTTTT

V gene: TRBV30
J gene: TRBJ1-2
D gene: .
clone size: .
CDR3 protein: CAWSVRGRSYTF
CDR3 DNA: TGTGCCTGGAGTGTACGGGGAAGGAGCTACACCTTC

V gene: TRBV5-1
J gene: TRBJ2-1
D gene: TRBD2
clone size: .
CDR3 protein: CASTWAGGNEQFF
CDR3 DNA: TGCGCCAGTACGTGGGCGGGGGGGAATGAGCAGTTCTTC

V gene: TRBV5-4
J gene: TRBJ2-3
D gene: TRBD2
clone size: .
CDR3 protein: CASSSLAAPDTQYF
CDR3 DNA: TGTGCCAGCAGCTCGCTAGCGGCCCCGGATACGCAGTATTTT

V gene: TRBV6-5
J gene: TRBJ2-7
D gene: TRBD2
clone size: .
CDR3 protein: CASSYDLAGAYEQYF
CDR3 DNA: TGTGCCAGCAGTTACGATCTAGCGGGGGCCTACGAGCAGTACTTC

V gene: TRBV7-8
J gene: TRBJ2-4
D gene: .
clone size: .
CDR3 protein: CASSLSRELAKNIQYF
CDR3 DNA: TGTGCCAGCAGCTTAAGCAGGGAACTAGCCAAAAACATTCAGTACTTC

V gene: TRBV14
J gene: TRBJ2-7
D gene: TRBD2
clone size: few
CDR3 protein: CASSPVGLAGVNEQYF
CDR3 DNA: TGTGCCAGCAGCCCGGTGGGTCTAGCGGGAGTGAACGAGCAGTACTTC

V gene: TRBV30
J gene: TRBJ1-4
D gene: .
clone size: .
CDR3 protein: CAWSTGGEKLFF
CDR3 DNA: TGTGCCTGGAGTACCGGGGGTGAAAAACTGTTTTTT

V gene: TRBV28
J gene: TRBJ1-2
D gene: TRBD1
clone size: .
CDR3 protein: CASRGAGGESGYTF
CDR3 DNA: TGTGCCAGCAGGGGAGCAGGGGGCGAAAGTGGCTACACCTTC

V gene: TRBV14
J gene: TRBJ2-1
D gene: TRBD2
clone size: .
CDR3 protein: CASSQALSAGPYNEQFF
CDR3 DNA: TGTGCCAGCAGCCAAGCTCTCTCAGCGGGGCCCTACAATGAGCAGTTCTTC

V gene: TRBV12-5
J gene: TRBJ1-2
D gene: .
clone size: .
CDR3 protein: CASGYGPGGGYTF
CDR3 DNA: TGTGCTAGTGGTTACGGCCCGGGAGGGGGCTACACCTTC

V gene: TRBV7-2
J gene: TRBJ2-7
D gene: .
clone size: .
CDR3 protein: CASSLSSGEQYF
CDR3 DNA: TGTGCCAGCAGCTTAAGTAGTGGTGAGCAGTACTTC